This T cell receptor beta chain was recorded in a study of blood T cells in healthy people across ages (dated by TCRdb to 2014 to 2015). About the investigation overall: Template switching captured roughly one uniquely barcoded TCR beta cDNA molecule per two T cells in model experiments. The donors were split into four age groups: young (average about 15 years), middle-aged (39), aged (about 62) and long-lived (about 74). For two donors (one aged 18 to 29 and one aged 80 or older), the study analyzed two additional independent replicas of 1 million unique cDNA reads from the same blood draw. Using deep sequencing normalized with unique cDNA molecular identifiers, the study measured how TCR beta repertoire diversity changes with age.

The CDR3 spans 16 residues, from the cysteine through the phenylalanine. The read is trimmed to its CDR3 DNA, 48 bases read in frame from base 1. The germline V gene sets CDR1 to SGHRS and CDR2 to YFSETQ. V is cut by 3 bases and J by 2 bases, and the space between the germline ends is 17 bases. The library was produced with 5' RACE. Instrument used: Illumina HiSeq 2500. A second roughly 6 to 11 cycle PCR used a sample-barcoded 5' primer and a J-beta primer mix. Each TCR beta cDNA molecule received a unique molecular identifier from a template-switch 5' adaptor carrying 12 random nucleotides. At least 2.5 million CDR3-containing paired-end reads were obtained from each sample. First-strand cDNA synthesis was performed from all RNA using the Mint cDNA synthesis kit, with priming by a TRBC-specific oligonucleotide. All cDNA was treated with uracil-DNA glycosylase and then went through a first 18-cycle PCR with the universal primers M1SS and BC2_uni_R. Per the source publication's procedure: Normalization of each sample was performed by random selection of 1 million high-quality reads, each carrying a distinct molecular identifier. Instead of being binned into consensus sequences, reads that shared molecular identifiers were thrown out. MiTCR, set to a Q25 quality threshold and the strictest error-elimination algorithm, was used for CDR3 identification, clonotype clustering and error correction. A nonparametric unseen species model using Euler transformation provided a lower-bound estimate of total TCR beta diversity. TCRdb redid the processing of the public reads, applying fastp at Q25 and MiXCR, and retained in-frame beta chains. Rows with a matching CDR3 protein are joined into one entry that keeps the most common DNA and genes. TCRdb assigned the V and J calls; the authors' analysis was not used. In all, the sample holds more than 1,000,000 distinct CDR3 sequences, and 20% to 25% of those were seen once. Together, the top ten hold 0.65% to 0.75% of the sample.

Here is what the overall study found, with its caveats: The percentage of naive T cells measured by flow cytometry correlated strongly with observed TCR beta diversity. The long-lived group showed more naive CD4+ T cells, fewer expanded clones and increased TCR diversity than the aged group, suggesting age selection. As age increased, observed TCR beta diversity per million T cells dropped in a roughly linear way, and a significant reduction was already evident by age about 36. Conclusive comparison of naive and antigen-experienced compartments was prevented by the profiling of bulk unsorted PBMCs. The CMV infection status of donors was not known, potentially confounding age-related changes in expanded clonotypes. Total diversity estimates from one million sequenced T cells were considered lower bounds and underestimates.

Donors were roughly 40 systemically healthy Caucasian individuals from Russia aged roughly 6 to 95 years. Each donor gave approximately 9.3 milliliters of peripheral blood, collected into EDTA-treated Vacutainer tubes. PBMCs were isolated by Ficoll-Paque density-gradient centrifugation, with at least 6 million obtained per sample. Trizol reagent was used to extract total RNA from PBMCs, with at least 5.5 micrograms per sample. The percentages of naive CD45RAhigh/CD27high T cells were determined by flow cytometry on a PBMC aliquot from every donor. This clonotype was found once. The antigen it binds to is not known. No clone much larger than this one lies a single base away; base qualities are absent. The same sample was also studied in work on T cells of mothers and their children. The second study also describes: Donors were nine systemically healthy Caucasian individuals: three mothers and their six children. cDNA synthesis consumed the entire amount of extracted RNA, loaded at approximately 1.6 ug RNA in each 15 ul reaction. In the second PCR, the M1S primer introduced both the sample barcodes and 2-4 random nucleotides. More than 8 million TCR beta CDR3 reads were obtained from each mother, and about 3 million reads were obtained from each child. Thymic selection similarly shapes TCR recombination output in related and unrelated pairs, with minor effect from inherited differences. Related mother-child pairs always showed normalized repertoire overlap that was slightly higher than in unrelated mother-child pairs, though the difference was never significant. With a sensitivity of about 100 clones per million clonotypes, no persistent microchimeric T cell clones were detected. The study used deep NGS to compare TCR beta repertoires of mothers and children, seeking features distinguishing related mother-child pairs from unrelated individuals. On average, the children were about 10 +/- 4 years old, while the mothers were roughly 36 +/- 4 years old. Libraries were sequenced on Illumina HiSeq 2000 with 100+100 nt paired-end reads after adapter ligation with NEBNext reagents. To avoid cross-contamination, the mother libraries and the child libraries were prepared a month apart and sequenced in separate runs. Between about 500,000 and 2,300,000 distinct TCR beta clonotypes were identified per donor. Naive TCR beta clonotypes were estimated from low-frequency clonotypes matched to each donor's FACS-determined naive share, without sorting.

The clonotype was recovered from a girl aged 2 to 9 in good health. The sample taken for sequencing was blood. The rearrangement joined TRBV5-1 to TRBJ2-5; no D gene is confidently identified. The DNA reads TGCGCCAGCAGCTACTTCTTAAAAAATCAACAAGAGACCCAGTACTTC. The translation is CASSYFLKNQQETQYF.